This T cell receptor (beta chain) was retrieved from a study of cytomegalovirus exposure and HLA in healthy donors. The wider study: A prior study identified some 100 million unique TCR beta sequences from roughly 180 million T cells. The study's findings and limits: Accurate HLA-A and HLA-B prediction from TCR beta sequences was reported for most subjects. An Asian-associated ancestry cluster reportedly showed fewer N-insertions than the approximately 670-donor mean in a later analysis. Diagnosis of cytomegalovirus status made by the classifier reportedly showed high specificity and sensitivity.

PCR involved 60 Vbeta and 13 Jbeta primers. The table came from immunoSEQ multiplex PCR; TCRdb's copy has only in-frame clones and leaves some out. This repertoire comprises tens of thousands of clones; its ten largest clones make up about 0.5%. A note on this clone: The antigen remains undetermined. At one of its ends the junction is not consistent with the germline gene, which may arise from a read error.

Source material: PBMCs. This TCR was recovered from a man aged 45 to 65 in good health and CMV-seronegative.

Here the CDR3 reads CASSLDRLFHEKLFF. The CDR3, as DNA: TGTGCTAGCAGCTTGGACAGGTTATTCCATGAAAAACTGTTTTTT. The V and J genes are TRBV7-7 and TRBJ1-4; 7 bases are shared with TRBD1. The CDR3 contains 15 residues. The germline CDR1 and CDR2 sequences are SSHAT and FNYEAQ (reference sequence). The variable domain in full, completed from reference TRBV7-7 and TRBJ1-4, reads GAGVSQSPRYKVTKRGQDVTLRCDPISSHATLYWYQQALGQGPEFLTYFNYEAQPDKSGLPSDRFSAERPEGSISTLTIQRTEQRDSAMYRCASSLDRLFHEKLFFGSGTQLSVL.